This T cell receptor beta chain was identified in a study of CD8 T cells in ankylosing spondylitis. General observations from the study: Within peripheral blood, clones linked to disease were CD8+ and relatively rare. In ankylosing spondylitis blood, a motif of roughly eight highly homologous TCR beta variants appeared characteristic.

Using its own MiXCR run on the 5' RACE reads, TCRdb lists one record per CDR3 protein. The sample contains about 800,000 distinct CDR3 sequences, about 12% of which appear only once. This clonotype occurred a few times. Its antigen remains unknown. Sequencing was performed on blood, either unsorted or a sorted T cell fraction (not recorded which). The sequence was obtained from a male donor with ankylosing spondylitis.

The CDR3 nucleotides read TGTGCCACCAGCAGAGATTCGGCAGCCTACTACGAGCAGTACTTC. Its translation is CATSRDSAAYYEQYF. J is TRBJ2-7 and V is TRBV15; D is ambiguous. The ends were cut back, 0 bases at V and 3 bases at J, with 12 bases in the middle. CDR1 is LNHNV and CDR2 is YYDKDF in the germline V gene (reference sequence). The CDR3 has 15 amino acids.